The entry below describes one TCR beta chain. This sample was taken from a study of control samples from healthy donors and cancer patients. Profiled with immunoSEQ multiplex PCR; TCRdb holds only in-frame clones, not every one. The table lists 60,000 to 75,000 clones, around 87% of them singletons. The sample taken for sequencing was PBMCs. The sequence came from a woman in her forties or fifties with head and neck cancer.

The CDR3 DNA follows: TGTGCCACCAGTGATTCAGCGGGTAACACCGGGGAGCTGTTTTTT. Its protein product is CATSDSAGNTGELFF. The genes are TRBV24-1 and TRBJ2-2; tentatively, D is TRBD2 (6 bases). This CDR3 is built from 15 residues. Looked up from germline, CDR1 is KGHDR and CDR2 is SFDVKD. V was shortened by 2 bases and J by 2 bases, with 8 bases between the two germline ends.